This TCR beta chain was profiled in a study of T cells in Graves' hyperthyroidism and ophthalmopathy. There are many counts of this clonotype. The source material, RNA transcripts, was used to amplify TCR beta CDR3 regions. An initial round of RT-PCR targeting the TCR CDR3 relied on the HTBI primer set. TCRdb re-derived calls from the multiplex PCR reads in MiXCR, one entry per CDR3 protein. Here the sample spans under 350,000 distinct CDR3 sequences, 15% to 20% being singletons. Deletions cut 1 base from V and 5 bases from J, with 9 bases between. The germline V gene encodes CDR1 MDHEN and CDR2 SYDVKM. The CDR3 spans 13 residues. The definition of stable Graves' hyperthyroidism was no ophthalmopathy progression within 18 months.

Sequences were obtained from blood. The clonotype originates from a woman between 45 and 65 years old with Graves' hyperthyroidism. V usage is TRBV28 and J usage is TRBJ2-7; D is undetermined. CDR3 residues: CASSLSHLHEQYF. Here the CDR3 DNA reads TGTGCCAGCAGTTTATCCCACCTCCACGAGCAGTACTTC.